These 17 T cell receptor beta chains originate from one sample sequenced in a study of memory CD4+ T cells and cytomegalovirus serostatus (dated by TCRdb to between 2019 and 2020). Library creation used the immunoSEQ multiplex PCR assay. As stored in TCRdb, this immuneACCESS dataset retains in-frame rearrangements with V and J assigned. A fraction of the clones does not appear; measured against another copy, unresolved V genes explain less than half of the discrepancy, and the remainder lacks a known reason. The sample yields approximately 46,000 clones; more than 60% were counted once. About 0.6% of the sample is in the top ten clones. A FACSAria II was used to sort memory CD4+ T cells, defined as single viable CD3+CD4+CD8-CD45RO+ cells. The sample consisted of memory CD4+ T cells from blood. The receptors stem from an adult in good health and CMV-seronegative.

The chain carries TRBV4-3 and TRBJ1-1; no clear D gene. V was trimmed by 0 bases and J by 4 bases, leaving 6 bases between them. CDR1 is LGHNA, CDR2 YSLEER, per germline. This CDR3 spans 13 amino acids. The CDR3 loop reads CASSQDRSTEAFF. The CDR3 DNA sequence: TGCGCCAGCAGCCAAGACAGGAGCACTGAAGCTTTCTTT.

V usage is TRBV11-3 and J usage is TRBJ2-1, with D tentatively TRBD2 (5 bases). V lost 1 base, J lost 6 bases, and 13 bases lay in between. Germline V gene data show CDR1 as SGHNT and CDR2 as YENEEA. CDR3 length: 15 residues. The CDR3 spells CASSLVEGSGNEQFF. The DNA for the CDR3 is TGTGCCAGCAGCTTAGTCGAGGGTAGTGGCAATGAGCAGTTCTTC.

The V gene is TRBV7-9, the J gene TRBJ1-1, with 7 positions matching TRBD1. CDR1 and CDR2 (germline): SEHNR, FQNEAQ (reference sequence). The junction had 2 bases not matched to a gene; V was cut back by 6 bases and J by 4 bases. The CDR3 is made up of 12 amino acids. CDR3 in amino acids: CASRTGSTEAFF. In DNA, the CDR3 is TGTGCCAGCAGGACAGGGAGCACTGAAGCTTTCTTT.

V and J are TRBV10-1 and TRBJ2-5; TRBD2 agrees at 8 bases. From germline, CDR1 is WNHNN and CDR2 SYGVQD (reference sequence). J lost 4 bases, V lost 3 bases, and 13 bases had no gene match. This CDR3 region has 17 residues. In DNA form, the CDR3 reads TGCGCCAGCAGTGAAAGTTCTGCGGGGGGTTTGGGAGAGACCCAGTACTTC. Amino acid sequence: CASSESSAGGLGETQYF.

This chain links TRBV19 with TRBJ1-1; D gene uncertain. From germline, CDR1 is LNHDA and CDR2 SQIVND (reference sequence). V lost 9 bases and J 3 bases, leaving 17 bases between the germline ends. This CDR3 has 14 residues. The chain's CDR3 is CASQGSLADTEAFF. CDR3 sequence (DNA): TGTGCCAGCCAAGGCTCATTGGCGGACACTGAAGCTTTCTTT.

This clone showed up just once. The chain's CDR3 is CASQGDSWNQPQHF. The DNA of the CDR3 is TGTGCCAGCCAGGGGGATTCTTGGAATCAGCCCCAGCATTTT. V gene TRBV5-8 combines with J gene TRBJ1-5; the match to TRBD1 covers 7 bases. J lost 4 bases, V lost 7 bases, and 8 bases had no gene match. Germline assignment: CDR1 SGHTS and CDR2 YDEGEE. The CDR3 covers 14 residues.

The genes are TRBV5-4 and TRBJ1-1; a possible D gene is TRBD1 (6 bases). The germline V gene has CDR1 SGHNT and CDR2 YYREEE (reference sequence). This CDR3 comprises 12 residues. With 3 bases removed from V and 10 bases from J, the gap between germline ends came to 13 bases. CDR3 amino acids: CASSSGGGSAFF. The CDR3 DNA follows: TGTGCCAGCAGCTCCGGAGGGGGGTCAGCTTTCTTT.

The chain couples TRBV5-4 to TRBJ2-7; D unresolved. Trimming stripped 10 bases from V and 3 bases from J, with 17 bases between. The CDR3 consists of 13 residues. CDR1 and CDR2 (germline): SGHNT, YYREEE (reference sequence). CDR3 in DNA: TGTGCCTTATCGGGTAGCCCAGACTACGAGCAGTACTTC. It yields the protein CALSGSPDYEQYF.

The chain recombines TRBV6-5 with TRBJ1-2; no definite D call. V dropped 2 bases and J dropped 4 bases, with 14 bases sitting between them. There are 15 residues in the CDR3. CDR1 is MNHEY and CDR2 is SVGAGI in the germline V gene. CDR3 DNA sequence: TGTGCCAGCAGTTACCCCCGTGCAGGCCTCTATGGCTACACCTTC. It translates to CASSYPRAGLYGYTF.

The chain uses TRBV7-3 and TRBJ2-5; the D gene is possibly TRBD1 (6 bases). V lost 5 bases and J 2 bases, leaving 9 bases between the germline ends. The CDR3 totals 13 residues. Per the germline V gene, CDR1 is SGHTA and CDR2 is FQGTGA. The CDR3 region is CASSPGQQETQYF. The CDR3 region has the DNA TGTGCCAGCAGCCCCGGACAGCAAGAGACCCAGTACTTC.

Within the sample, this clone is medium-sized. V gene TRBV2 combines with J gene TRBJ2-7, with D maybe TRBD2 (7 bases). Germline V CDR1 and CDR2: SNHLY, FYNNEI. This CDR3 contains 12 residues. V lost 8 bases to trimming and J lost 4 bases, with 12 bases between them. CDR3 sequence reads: CASLEGGYEQYF. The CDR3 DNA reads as TGTGCCAGCCTAGAGGGGGGGTACGAGCAGTACTTC.

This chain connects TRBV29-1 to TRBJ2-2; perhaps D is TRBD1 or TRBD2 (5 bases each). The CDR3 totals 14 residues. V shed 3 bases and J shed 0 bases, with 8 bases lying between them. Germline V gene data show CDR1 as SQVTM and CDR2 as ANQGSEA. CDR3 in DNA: TGCAGCGTTGAGGTGGGGGCGAACACCGGGGAGCTGTTTTTT. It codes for CSVEVGANTGELFF.

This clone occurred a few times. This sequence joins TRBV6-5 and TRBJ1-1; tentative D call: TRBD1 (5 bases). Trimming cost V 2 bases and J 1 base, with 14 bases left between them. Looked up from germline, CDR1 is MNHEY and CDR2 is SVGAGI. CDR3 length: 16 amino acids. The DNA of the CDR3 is TGTGCCAGCAGTTACGATGGGACCTTAGGGAACACTGAAGCTTTCTTT. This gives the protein CASSYDGTLGNTEAFF.

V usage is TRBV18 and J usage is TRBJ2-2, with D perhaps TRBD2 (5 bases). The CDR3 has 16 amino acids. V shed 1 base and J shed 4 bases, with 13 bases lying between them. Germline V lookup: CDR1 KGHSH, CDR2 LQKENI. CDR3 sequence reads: CASSPLRGGGTGELFF. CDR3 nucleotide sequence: TGTGCCAGCTCACCACTTCGGGGTGGAGGCACCGGGGAGCTGTTTTTT.

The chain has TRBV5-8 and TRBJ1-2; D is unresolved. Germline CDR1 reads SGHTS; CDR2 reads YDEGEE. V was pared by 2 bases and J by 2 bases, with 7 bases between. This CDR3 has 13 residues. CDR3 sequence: CASSFPQNYGYTF. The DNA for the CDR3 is TGTGCCAGCAGCTTTCCCCAGAACTATGGCTACACCTTC. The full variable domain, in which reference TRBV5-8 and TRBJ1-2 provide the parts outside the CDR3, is EAGVTQSPTHLIKTRGQQATLRCSPISGHTSVYWYQQALGLGLQFLLWYDEGEERNRGNFPPRFSGRQFPNYSSELNVNALELEDSALYLCASSFPQNYGYTFGSGTRLTVV.

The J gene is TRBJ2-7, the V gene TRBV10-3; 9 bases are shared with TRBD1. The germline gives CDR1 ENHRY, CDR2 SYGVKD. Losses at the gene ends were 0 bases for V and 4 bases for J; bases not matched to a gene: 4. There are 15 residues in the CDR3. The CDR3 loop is CAISESHRGQYEQYF. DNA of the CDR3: TGTGCCATCAGTGAGTCCCACAGGGGGCAGTACGAGCAGTACTTC.

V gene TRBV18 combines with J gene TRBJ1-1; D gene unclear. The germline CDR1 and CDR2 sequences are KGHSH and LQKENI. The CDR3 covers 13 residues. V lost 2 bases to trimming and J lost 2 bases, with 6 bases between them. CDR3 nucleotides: TGTGCCAGCTCACCAGTCAGAAACACTGAAGCTTTCTTT. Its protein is CASSPVRNTEAFF.